This T cell receptor (beta chain) was obtained from a study of shared clonotypes between healthy human individuals. Study in general: The study drew on two women and a few men aged 18 to 49 as donors.

Per the study methods: ImmunoSEQ junction-only sequences lacked quality scores, so their filtering differed. The repertoire was sequenced with immunoSEQ multiplex PCR; TCRdb's copy has only in-frame clones and lacks some. Clonal size and the V and J genes are those of that table, whereas D and trimming came from the DNA. Counted here are some 480,000 clones, 79% occurring once; the ten biggest clones make up 10% to 15%. The CDR3 has 15 residues. The V segment lost 6 bases and the J segment 0 bases; nucleotides outside the gene matches: 8. CDR1 and CDR2 (germline): MDHEN, SYDVKM. J is TRBJ2-7 and V is TRBV28; 7 nucleotides align to TRBD2. The sequenced sample consisted of PBMCs. The clonotype comes from a woman aged 40 to 50 in good health. Some clones in this sample may be carry-over from other donors' samples. CDR3 loop: CASRPTSAYSYEQYF. The CDR3 bases are TGTGCCAGCAGACCTACTAGCGCCTACTCCTACGAGCAGTACTTC.